The T cell receptor (beta chain) described here comes from a study of cytomegalovirus exposure and HLA in healthy donors (dated by TCRdb to 2017 to 2019). Context from the whole study: An earlier analysis of approximately 640 of the donors reported roughly 300 Gb of sequence data and about 100 million unique TCR beta sequences from about 179 million T cells. An early release covering roughly 640 HLA-typed donors comprised about 290 gigabases of sequencing data and roughly 86 million unique TCR sequences. The genetic ancestry cluster associated with self-reported Caucasian donors included 81% of the roughly 380 genotyped donors. The aim of the study was to test whether cataloging public T cell receptors could identify signatures of past pathogen exposure. The study used immunosequencing to profile the T cell repertoires of several hundred subjects and linked those repertoires to cytomegalovirus serostatus. In addition to the first cohort of 666 subjects, a separate validation cohort of some 120 different subjects was used. To predict cytomegalovirus infection status, the study brought together high-throughput TCR immunosequencing, statistical association of individual TCRs with disease status, and machine learning. A later analysis re-analyzed previously published TCR beta repertoires from about 600 donors and added high-resolution HLA genotyping to study TCR occurrence patterns. The later analysis used no new phenotypic data to find candidate immune exposures, relying instead on TCR beta sequences and their occurrence across donors. An earlier analysis of approximately 640 of the donors applied high-throughput TCR beta sequencing to assess whether each TCR beta V gene segment acted as functional or pseudogenic. Alongside the repertoire data, information on donor age, sex, ethnicity and CMV serostatus was compiled. A later genetic analysis took genome-wide SNP genotypes for about 55% of the 666 donors and used that subset as a discovery cohort. Every repertoire in the discovery cohort had been generated on one and the same sequencing platform. HLA typing covered class I and class II loci at four-digit resolution. Typing coverage differed by locus: A, B, C, DRB1 and DQB1 were typed in about 629-630 donors, DQA1 in 500 to 550, DPA1 in around 610, and DPB1 in around 490. Roughly 5 DR-DQ haplotypes were handled as single units for association and clustering, since linkage in the cohort was strong. On average, 235,054 unique TCR beta nucleotide sequences were sequenced per donor among a few hundred genotyped donors of the cohort, with 15% to 20% of those sequences being non-productive. Points the paper makes about the study in general: Across donors, most TCR sequences were observed very rarely, whereas some public TCRs were present in many individuals. In vitro tests confirmed that a few of the cytomegalovirus-associated TCR beta chains recognize cytomegalovirus antigens. The authors suggested that the approach could potentially be extended to other disease states and immunological phenotypes. For the cohort, immune exposure information was limited to CMV serostatus. In a later genetic analysis, fewer N-insertions in productive TCRs were reported among donors in an Asian-associated ancestry cluster than the approximately 710-donor mean. Sequencing depth was assumed to be roughly uniform across donors in the presence/absence analyses, though that assumption may not hold. The classifier was reported to diagnose cytomegalovirus status with high specificity and sensitivity in both the original and validation cohorts. Some IMGT-functional V segments, including TRBV6-2 and TRBV6-3, could not be distinguished by the 87-base-pair reads and were therefore excluded. This cohort had only TCR beta chains sequenced, and the lack of alpha or paired-chain data limited which features could be detected. According to a later analysis, most CMV-associated TCR beta chains appeared to be HLA-restricted, and the HLA associations seemed to be driven largely by CMV exposure. When HLA alleles, especially DR and DQ, strongly co-occurred, TCR associations were difficult to assign to individual alleles. Specific HLA alleles were associated with 16,951 TCR beta sequences at a false discovery rate of 0.05 in a later analysis. The study listed 164 TCR beta chains as associated with cytomegalovirus. Because some donors lacked HLA typing at each locus, the association tests relied only on the typed subset. According to a later analysis, parvovirus B19, influenza, CMV and Epstein-Barr virus appeared linked to several top co-occurrence clusters. The earlier analysis of 587 of the donors excluded seventeen rarely observed V segments, including chromosome 9 orphons, because counts were too low. A further reported finding was that TCR beta sequences accurately predicted the HLA-A and HLA-B alleles for most subjects in the first cohort. In a later analysis, the rate of TCR association differed among HLA loci, with DRB1 alleles having the most associated TCRs and HLA-C alleles having the fewest. A later genetic analysis associated a missense DCLRE1C variant with V-gene and J-gene trimming of TCR beta chains, and an independent cohort replicated the association. The sequencing pipeline was judged likely to have produced a cluster of highly shared sequence variants as a technical artifact. Correlated functional status among segregating V segments might be attributable to linkage disequilibrium, but an unknown experimental factor could not be ruled out. In a later analysis, HLA-associated TCR beta chains were found to be more clonally expanded and to have lower generation probabilities than equally common non-associated chains. In an earlier analysis of 587 of the donors, most TCR beta V segments appeared in productive rearrangements about 87% or about 30% of the time, broadly matching IMGT annotations.

In total, 600 or so healthy bone marrow donors made up the cohort. At the time of sampling, all cohort members were nominally healthy, though unrecorded immune exposures were likely present. The donor tested CMV seronegative and was one of the 352 seronegative cohort members. A peripheral blood sample was collected from each donor, and TCR beta sequencing was performed on peripheral blood mononuclear cells. Genomic DNA extraction from the blood cell samples was performed with the Qiagen DNeasy Blood Extraction Kit. Worth noting for this clone: Its antigen is currently not known. There are no base qualities to consult, and no much larger clone falls within one base.

V trim: 1 base; J trim: 2 bases; unmatched bases: 4. From a lookup of the germline V gene (reference sequence), CDR1 and CDR2 are GTSNPN and SVGIG. Reading from cysteine to phenylalanine, the CDR3 counts 14 amino acids. Only the CDR3 DNA is retained, 42 bases long and in frame from the first base. The library was generated by the immunoSEQ multiplex PCR assay. For the multiplex PCR, a mixture combining 60 forward primers for TCR Vbeta segments and 13 reverse primers for TCR Jbeta segments was used. The CDR3 region of rearranged TCR beta genes was amplified from genomic DNA with a multiplex PCR assay. Amplified TCR beta libraries were sequenced as 87-base-pair reads on the Illumina HiSeq System. Per the authors' processing: A later analysis tallied 75 million to 85 million unique TCR beta chains across the 666 repertoires, and about 10 million of those chains were shared by two or more donors. A nearest-neighbor algorithm error-corrected the raw reads and collapsed the reads into unique sequences, merging closely related sequences to remove PCR and sequencing errors. CDR3 sequences were aligned to IMGT reference sequences to assign V, D and J gene segments. Each retained sequence needed at least a six-nucleotide match to both a V gene segment and a J gene segment. Rearrangements were called productive when the CDR3 lacked stop codons and stayed in frame with V and J; all others were non-productive. CDR3 was defined according to IMGT convention as the region running from the second conserved V-encoded cysteine to the conserved J-encoded phenylalanine. The earlier analysis of some 550 of the donors excluded any sequence lacking an unambiguous match to a single V gene segment. In an earlier analysis of 500 to 750 of the donors, V segments were called functional above 56.7% productive rearrangements and were called segregating when the between-donor standard deviation exceeded 5%. A statistical classification framework was developed to diagnose cytomegalovirus status using the catalog of TCR beta chain sequences. In a later analysis, V and J genes were assigned by comparing TCR nucleotide sequences against IMGT/GENE-DB human TR gene sequences. A later analysis assigned CDR3 sequences and most-parsimonious VDJ recombination scenarios with the TCRdist pipeline. In a later analysis, each TCR beta chain was defined by its CDR3 amino acid sequence together with its V-gene family, and reads lacking a unique V-gene family were excluded. In a later analysis, fewer than 650 highly shared, low-generation-probability nucleotide sequences were removed to address suspected cross-contamination and a sequencing artifact. A later analysis calculated a clonal expansion index for each public chain from normalized within-repertoire ranks of inferred template counts. Generation probabilities in a later analysis came from a VDJ recombination model fitted to out-of-frame rearrangements, and those results were checked against IGoR. In a later analysis, hypergeometric tests were used to score TCR-TCR, TCR-HLA and TCR-CMV co-occurrence, with a repertoire-size bias correction applied to TCR pairs. A later analysis estimated false discovery rates by permuting HLA or CMV assignments 20 times. In a later analysis, co-occurring TCRs were grouped with DBSCAN, and TCRdist sequence similarity was added when clustering was performed within HLA-allele-positive subsets. Co-occurrence clustering excluded repertoires with fewer than 30,000 or more than 120,000 public chains, plus five with anomalous nucleotide sharing. Drawn from immuneACCESS, this table holds only the in-frame rearrangements with V and J called that TCRdb kept. Clones are partly lost; checked studies trace under half to an unresolved V gene and leave the rest unexplained. The DNA gave D and trimming, while V, J and clone size come from that table. Present in this sample are under 200,000 clones, around 75% of which were seen just once. The ten most abundant clones make up about 2% of the sample.

Material: PBMCs. The TCR was taken from a male donor in good health and CMV-seronegative. The V gene is TRBV30 and the J gene is TRBJ2-5; 7 bases in the middle match TRBD1. Read as DNA, the sequence is TGTGCCTGGAGTGCGCCGGGACAGCAAGAGACCCAGTACTTC. This codes for CAWSAPGQQETQYF.